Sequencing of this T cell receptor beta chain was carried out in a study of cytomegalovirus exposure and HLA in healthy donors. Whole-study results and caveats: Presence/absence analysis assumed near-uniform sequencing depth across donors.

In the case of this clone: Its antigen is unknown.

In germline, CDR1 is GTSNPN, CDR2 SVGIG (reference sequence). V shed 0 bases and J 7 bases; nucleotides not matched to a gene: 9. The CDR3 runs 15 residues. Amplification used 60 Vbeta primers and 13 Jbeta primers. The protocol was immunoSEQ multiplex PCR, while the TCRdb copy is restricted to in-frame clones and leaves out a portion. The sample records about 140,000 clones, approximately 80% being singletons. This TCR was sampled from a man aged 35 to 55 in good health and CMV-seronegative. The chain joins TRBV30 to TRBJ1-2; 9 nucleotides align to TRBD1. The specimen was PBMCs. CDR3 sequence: CAWSVRTGVTSGYTF. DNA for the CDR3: TGTGCCTGGAGTGTGAGGACAGGGGTTACTAGTGGCTACACCTTC.